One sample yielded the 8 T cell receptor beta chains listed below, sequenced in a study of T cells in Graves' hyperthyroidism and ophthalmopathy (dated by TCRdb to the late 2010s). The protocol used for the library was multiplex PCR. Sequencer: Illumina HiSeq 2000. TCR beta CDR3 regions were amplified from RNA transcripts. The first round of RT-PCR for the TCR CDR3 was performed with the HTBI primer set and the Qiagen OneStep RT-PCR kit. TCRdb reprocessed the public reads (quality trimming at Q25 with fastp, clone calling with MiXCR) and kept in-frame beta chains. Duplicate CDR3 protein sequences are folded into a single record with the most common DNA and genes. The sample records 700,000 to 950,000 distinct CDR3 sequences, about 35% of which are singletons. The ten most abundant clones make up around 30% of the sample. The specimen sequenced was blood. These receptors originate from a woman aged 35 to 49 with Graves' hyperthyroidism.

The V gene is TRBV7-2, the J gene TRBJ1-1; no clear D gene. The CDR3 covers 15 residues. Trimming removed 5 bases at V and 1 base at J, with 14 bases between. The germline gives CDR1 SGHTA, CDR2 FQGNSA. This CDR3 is CASSQGHSRNTEAFF. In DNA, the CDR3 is TGTGCCAGCAGCCAAGGTCACAGCAGGAACACTGAAGCTTTCTTT.

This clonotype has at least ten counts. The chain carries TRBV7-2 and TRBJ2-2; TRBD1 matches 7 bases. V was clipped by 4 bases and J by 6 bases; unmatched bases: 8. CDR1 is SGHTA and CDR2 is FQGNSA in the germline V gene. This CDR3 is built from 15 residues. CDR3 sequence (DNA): TGTGCCAGCAGCTCAGTGTACAGGGGAGCCGGGGAGCTGTTTTTT. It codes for CASSSVYRGAGELFF.

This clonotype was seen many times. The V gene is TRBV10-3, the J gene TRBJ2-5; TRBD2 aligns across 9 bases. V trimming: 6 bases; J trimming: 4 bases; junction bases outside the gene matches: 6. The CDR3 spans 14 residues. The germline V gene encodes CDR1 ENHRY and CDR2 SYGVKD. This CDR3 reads CAIRGGGVGETQYF. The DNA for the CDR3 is TGTGCCATCAGAGGCGGGGGGGTTGGAGAGACCCAGTACTTC.

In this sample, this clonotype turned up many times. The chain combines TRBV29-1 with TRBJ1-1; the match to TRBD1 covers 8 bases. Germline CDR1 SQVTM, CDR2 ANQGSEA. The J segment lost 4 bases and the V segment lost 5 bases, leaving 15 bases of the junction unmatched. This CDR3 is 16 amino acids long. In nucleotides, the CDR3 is TGCAGCGTTCGAGGCAGGGGGCTCGAGTTGGCCACTGAAGCTTTCTTT. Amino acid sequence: CSVRGRGLELATEAFF.

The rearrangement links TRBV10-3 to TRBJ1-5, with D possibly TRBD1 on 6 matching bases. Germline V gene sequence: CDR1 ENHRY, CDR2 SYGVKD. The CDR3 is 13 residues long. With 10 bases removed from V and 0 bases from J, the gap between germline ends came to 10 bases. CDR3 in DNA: TGTGCCACACGACAGGTTAGCAATCAGCCCCAGCATTTT. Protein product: CATRQVSNQPQHF.

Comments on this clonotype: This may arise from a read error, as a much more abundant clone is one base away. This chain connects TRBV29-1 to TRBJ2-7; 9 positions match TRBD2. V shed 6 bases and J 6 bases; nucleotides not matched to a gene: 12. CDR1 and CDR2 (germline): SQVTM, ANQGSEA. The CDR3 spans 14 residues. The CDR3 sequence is CSVATGGRACEQYF. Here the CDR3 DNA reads TGCAGCGTCGCCACGGGCGGGAGGGCCTGCGAGCAGTACTTC.

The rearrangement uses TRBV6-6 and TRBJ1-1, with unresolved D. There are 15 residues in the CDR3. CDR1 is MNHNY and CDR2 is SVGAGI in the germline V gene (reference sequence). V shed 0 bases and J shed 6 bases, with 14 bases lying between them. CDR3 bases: TGTGCCAGCAGTTACTCGAGTCTTCCAAGCCCTGAAGCTTTCTTT. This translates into CASSYSSLPSPEAFF.

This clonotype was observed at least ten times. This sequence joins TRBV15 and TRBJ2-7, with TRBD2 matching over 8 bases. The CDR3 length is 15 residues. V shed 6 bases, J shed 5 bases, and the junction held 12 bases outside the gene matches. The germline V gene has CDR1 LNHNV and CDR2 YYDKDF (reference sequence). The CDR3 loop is CATRTDRSGSNEQYF. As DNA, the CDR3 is TGTGCCACCAGGACGGACCGGAGCGGGAGTAACGAGCAGTACTTC.